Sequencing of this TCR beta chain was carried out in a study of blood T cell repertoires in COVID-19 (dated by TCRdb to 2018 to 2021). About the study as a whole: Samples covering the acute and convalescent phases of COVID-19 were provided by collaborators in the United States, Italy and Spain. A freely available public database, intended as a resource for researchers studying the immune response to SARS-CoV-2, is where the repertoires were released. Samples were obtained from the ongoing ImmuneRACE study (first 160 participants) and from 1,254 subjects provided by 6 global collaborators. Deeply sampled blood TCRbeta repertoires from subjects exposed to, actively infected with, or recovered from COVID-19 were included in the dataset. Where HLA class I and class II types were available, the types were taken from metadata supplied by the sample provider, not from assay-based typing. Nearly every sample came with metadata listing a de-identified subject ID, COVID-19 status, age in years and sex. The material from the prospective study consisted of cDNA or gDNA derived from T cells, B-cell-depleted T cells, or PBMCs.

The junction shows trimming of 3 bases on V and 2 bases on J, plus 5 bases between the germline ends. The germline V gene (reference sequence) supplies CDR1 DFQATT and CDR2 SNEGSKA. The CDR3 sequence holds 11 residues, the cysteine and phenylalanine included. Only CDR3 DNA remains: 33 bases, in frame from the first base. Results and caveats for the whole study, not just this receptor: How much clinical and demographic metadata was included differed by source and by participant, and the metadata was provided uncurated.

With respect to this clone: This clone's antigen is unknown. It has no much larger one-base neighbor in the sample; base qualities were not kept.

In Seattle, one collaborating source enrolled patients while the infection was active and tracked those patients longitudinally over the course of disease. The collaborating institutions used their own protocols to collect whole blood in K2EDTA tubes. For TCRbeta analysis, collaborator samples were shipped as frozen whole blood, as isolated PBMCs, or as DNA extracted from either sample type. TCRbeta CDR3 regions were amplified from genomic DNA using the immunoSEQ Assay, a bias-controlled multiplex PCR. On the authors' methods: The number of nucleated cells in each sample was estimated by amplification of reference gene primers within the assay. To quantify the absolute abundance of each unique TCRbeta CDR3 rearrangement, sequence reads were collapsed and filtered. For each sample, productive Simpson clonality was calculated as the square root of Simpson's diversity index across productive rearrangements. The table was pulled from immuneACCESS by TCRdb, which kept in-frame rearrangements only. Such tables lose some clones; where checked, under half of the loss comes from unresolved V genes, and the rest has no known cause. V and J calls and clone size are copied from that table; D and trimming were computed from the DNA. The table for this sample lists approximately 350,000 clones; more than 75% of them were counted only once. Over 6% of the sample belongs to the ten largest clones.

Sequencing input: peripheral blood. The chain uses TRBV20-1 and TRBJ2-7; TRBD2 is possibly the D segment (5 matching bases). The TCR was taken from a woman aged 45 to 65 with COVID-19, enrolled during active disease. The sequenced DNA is TGCAGTGCTAGCGGGGCCTACGAGCAGTACTTC. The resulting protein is CSASGAYEQYF.